A single sample gave rise to the 14 T cell receptor beta chains below, sequenced in a study of T cells in Graves' hyperthyroidism and ophthalmopathy. RNA transcripts served as the template for amplifying TCR beta CDR3 regions. The HTBI primer set served for first-round RT-PCR of the TCR CDR3. TCRdb fed the multiplex PCR reads into MiXCR, producing one record per CDR3 protein. Of hundreds of thousands of distinct CDR3 sequences listed, roughly 14% are singletons. The sequenced material came from blood. The receptor source for this set is a man in his late teens or twenties with Graves' ophthalmopathy.

This chain connects TRBV29-1 to TRBJ1-6; D gene uncertain. This CDR3 has 13 residues. Germline loops: CDR1 SQVTM, CDR2 ANQGSEA. Trimming removed 7 bases at V and 7 bases at J, with 14 bases between. This chain's CDR3 is CSARTAVNSPLHF. Here the CDR3 DNA reads TGCAGCGCACGGACCGCCGTGAATTCACCCCTCCACTTT.

This clonotype was found many times. This chain connects TRBV7-2 to TRBJ1-2, with D maybe TRBD1 (6 bases). Trimming stripped 4 bases from V and 0 bases from J, with 9 bases between. There are 14 residues in the CDR3. Germline CDR1 reads SGHTA; CDR2 reads FQGNSA. CDR3 bases: TGTGCCAGCAGCTGGACAGTGTCTAACTATGGCTACACCTTC. Protein: CASSWTVSNYGYTF.

This clonotype showed up many times. The chain links TRBV12-3 or TRBV12-4 to TRBJ2-3; D remains unclear. With 6 bases removed from V and 2 bases from J, the gap between germline ends came to 12 bases. The CDR3 has 14 amino acids. CDR3 sequence: CASSQDGVTDTQYF. CDR3 in DNA: TGTGCCAGCAGCCAAGACGGAGTCACAGATACGCAGTATTTT.

The sample holds many counts of this clonotype. The chain uses TRBV20-1 and TRBJ1-5, with D tentatively TRBD1 (6 bases). CDR1 and CDR2 (germline): DFQATT, SNEGSKA (reference sequence). The CDR3 extends over 12 amino acids. Trimming cost V 6 bases and J 5 bases, with 11 bases left between them. The CDR3 protein is CSATPGDQPQHF. In nucleotides, the CDR3 is TGCAGTGCCACCCCAGGGGATCAGCCCCAGCATTTT.

Here the CDR3 DNA reads TGTGCCAGCAGCTGGATAATGGGCGCTAACTATGGCTACACCTTC. Amino acid sequence: CASSWIMGANYGYTF. The genes are TRBV11-3 and TRBJ1-2, with D uncertain. Germline CDR1 is SGHNT and CDR2 is YENEEA. Trimming removed 4 bases from V and 0 bases from J, with 12 bases in between. The CDR3 loop spans 15 amino acids. The variable domain in full, completed from reference TRBV11-3 and TRBJ1-2, reads EAGVVQSPRYKIIEKKQPVAFWCNPISGHNTLYWYLQNLGQGPELLIRYENEEAVDDSQLPKDRFSAERLKGVDSTLKIQPAELGDSAVYLCASSWIMGANYGYTFGSGTRLTVV.

This clonotype was seen many times. The rearrangement links TRBV10-3 to TRBJ2-3; either TRBD1 or TRBD2 may supply D (5 bases each). In germline, CDR1 is ENHRY, CDR2 SYGVKD. V lost 8 bases to trimming and J lost 0 bases, with 12 bases between them. The CDR3 has 14 residues. CDR3 bases: TGTGCCATCGCAGACTGGGGGAGCACAGATACGCAGTATTTT. This gives the protein CAIADWGSTDTQYF.

With regard to this clonotype: One end of the junction is discordant with germline, which a read error may explain. The rearrangement uses TRBV7-6 and TRBJ2-2, with 7 bases matching TRBD2. CDR1 SGHVS and CDR2 FNYEAQ come from the germline V gene. This CDR3 is built from 16 residues. The CDR3 loop reads CASSLAGRANAGELFF. DNA of the CDR3: TGTGCCAGCAGCTTAGCTGGGAGGGCGAACGCCGGGGAGCTGTTTTTT.

This chain connects TRBV6-6 to TRBJ1-3; 8 bases are shared with TRBD1. Germline V lookup: CDR1 MNHNY, CDR2 SVGAGI (reference sequence). This CDR3 region has 16 residues. Trimming removed 0 bases from V and 8 bases from J; junction bases left unmatched: 9. In nucleotides, the CDR3 is TGTGCCAGCAGTTACTCCGACAGGGGAATGGGGGACACCATATATTTT. It codes for CASSYSDRGMGDTIYF.

The chain combines TRBV28 with TRBJ2-4, with 9 bases fitting TRBD2. The junction had 13 bases not matched to a gene; V was cut back by 5 bases and J by 8 bases. The length of the CDR3 is 16 residues. Looked up from germline, CDR1 is MDHEN and CDR2 is SYDVKM. In DNA, the CDR3 is TGTGCCAGCAGTCCCCTAGGCGGGGGGGCCGAGGACATTCAGTACTTC. It encodes CASSPLGGGAEDIQYF.

This clonotype has a handful of counts. The chain uses TRBV6-1 and TRBJ1-6, with TRBD1 matching over 7 bases. V lost 4 bases to trimming and J lost 7 bases; unmatched junction nucleotides: 7. CDR3 length: 15 amino acids. The germline CDR1 and CDR2 sequences are MNHNS and SASEGT. This chain's CDR3 is CASSGQTGMNSPLHF. The CDR3, as DNA: TGTGCCAGCAGTGGCCAGACAGGGATGAATTCACCCCTCCACTTT.

This clonotype was found many times. V is TRBV20-1 and J is TRBJ1-5; D not certain. CDR3 length: 14 residues. Germline-derived CDR1 and CDR2 are DFQATT and SNEGSKA (reference sequence). Deletions cut 0 bases from V and 1 base from J, with 7 bases between. The CDR3 spells CSARDRWSNQPQHF. The CDR3 DNA follows: TGCAGTGCTAGAGACAGGTGGAGCAATCAGCCCCAGCATTTT.

This clonotype has ten or more counts. The chain employs TRBV29-1 and TRBJ2-7; D unclear. V lost 6 bases to trimming and J lost 9 bases, with 15 bases between them. The CDR3 spans 11 residues. CDR1 is SQVTM, CDR2 ANQGSEA, per germline. CDR3 amino acids: CSVPLRGRQYF. CDR3 coding DNA: TGCAGCGTCCCGCTACGTGGACGGCAGTACTTC.

The chain joins TRBV19 to TRBJ2-1; the D gene is possibly TRBD2 (7 bases). Germline V CDR1 and CDR2: LNHDA, SQIVND (reference sequence). CDR3 length: 14 amino acids. Trimming shortened V by 3 bases and J by 9 bases, and 15 bases separated the two germline ends. The CDR3 is CASSILHGGREQFF. CDR3 nucleotides: TGTGCCAGTAGTATTCTTCACGGGGGGCGTGAGCAGTTCTTC.

This clonotype was observed a handful of times. The chain has TRBV20-1 and TRBJ2-7, with TRBD1 matching 9 bases. The germline CDR1 and CDR2 sequences are DFQATT and SNEGSKA (reference sequence). This CDR3 contains 15 residues. The trim removed 0 bases at V and 1 base at J, leaving 4 bases unmatched. DNA of the CDR3: TGCAGTGCTAGAGAGGGGGGGACAGGGTCCTACGAGCAGTACTTC. Protein product: CSAREGGTGSYEQYF.